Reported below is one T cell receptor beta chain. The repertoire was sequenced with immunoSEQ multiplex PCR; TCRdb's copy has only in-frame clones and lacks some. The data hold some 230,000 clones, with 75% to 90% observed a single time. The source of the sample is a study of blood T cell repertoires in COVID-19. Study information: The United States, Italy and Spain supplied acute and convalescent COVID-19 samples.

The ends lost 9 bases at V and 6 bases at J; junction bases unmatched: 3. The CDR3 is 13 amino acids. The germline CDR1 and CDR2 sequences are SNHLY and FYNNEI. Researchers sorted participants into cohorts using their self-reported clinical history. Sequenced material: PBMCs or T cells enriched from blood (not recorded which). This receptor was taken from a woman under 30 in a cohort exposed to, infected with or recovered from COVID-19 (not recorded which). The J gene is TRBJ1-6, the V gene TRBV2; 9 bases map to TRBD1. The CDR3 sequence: CARRTGVNSPLHF. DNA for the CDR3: TGTGCCAGGAGGACAGGGGTTAATTCACCCCTCCACTTT.